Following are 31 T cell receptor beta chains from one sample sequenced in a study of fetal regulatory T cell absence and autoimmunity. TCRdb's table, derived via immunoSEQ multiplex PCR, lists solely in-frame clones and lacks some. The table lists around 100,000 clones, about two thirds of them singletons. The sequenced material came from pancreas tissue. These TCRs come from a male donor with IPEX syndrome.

This CDR3 reads CASSEFGQGRDYGYTF. CDR3 DNA: TGTGCCAGCAGTGAGTTCGGACAGGGGAGAGATTATGGCTACACCTTC. This sequence joins TRBV2 and TRBJ1-2; the match to TRBD1 covers 9 bases. This CDR3 is built from 16 residues. V gave up 3 bases and J gave up 5 bases; unmatched junction bases: 10. Germline V CDR1 and CDR2: SNHLY, FYNNEI.

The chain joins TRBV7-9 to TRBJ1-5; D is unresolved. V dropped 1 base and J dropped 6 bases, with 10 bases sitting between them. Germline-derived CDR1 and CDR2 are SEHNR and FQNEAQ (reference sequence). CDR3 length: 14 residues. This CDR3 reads CASSLGRLGQPQHF. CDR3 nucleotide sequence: TGTGCCAGCAGCTTAGGAAGATTGGGTCAGCCCCAGCATTTT.

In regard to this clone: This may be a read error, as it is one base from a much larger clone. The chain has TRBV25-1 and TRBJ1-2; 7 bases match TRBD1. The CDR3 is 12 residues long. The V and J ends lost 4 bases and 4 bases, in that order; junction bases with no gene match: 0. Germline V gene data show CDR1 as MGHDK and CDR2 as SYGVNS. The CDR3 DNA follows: TGTGCCAGCAGTGCAGGGGGCTATGGCTACACCTTC. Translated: CASSAGGYGYTF.

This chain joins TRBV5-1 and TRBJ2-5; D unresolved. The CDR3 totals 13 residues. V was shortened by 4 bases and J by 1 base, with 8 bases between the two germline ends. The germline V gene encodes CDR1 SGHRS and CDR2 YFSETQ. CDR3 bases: TGCGCCAGCAGCCCCATCCCCCAAGAGACCCAGTACTTC. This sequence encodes CASSPIPQETQYF.

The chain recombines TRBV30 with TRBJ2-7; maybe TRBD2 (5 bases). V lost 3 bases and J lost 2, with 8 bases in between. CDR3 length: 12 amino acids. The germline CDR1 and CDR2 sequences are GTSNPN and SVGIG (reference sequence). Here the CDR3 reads CAWSPGTYEQYF. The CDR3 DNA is TGTGCCTGGAGCCCGGGGACCTACGAGCAGTACTTC.

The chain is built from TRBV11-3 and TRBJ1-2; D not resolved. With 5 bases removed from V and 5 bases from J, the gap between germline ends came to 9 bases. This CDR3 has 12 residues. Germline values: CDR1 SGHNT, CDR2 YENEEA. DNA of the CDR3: TGTGCCAGCAGCAACCGGGAATATGGCTACACCTTC. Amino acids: CASSNREYGYTF.

In DNA form, the CDR3 reads TGTGCCAGCAGCCCCACCCCCCGCAGCGGCAATGAGCAGTTCTTC. It yields the protein CASSPTPRSGNEQFF. The V call is TRBV11-3, the J call TRBJ2-1; D might be TRBD2 (5 bases). Deletions cut 5 bases from V and 6 bases from J, with 17 bases between. The germline V gene encodes CDR1 SGHNT and CDR2 YENEEA. This CDR3 is 15 amino acids long.

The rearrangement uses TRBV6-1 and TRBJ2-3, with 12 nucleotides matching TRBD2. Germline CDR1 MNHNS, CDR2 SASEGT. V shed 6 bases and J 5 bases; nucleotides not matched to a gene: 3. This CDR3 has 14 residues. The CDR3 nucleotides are TGTGCCAGCAGAACGGGACTAGCGGGAGATACGCAGTATTTT. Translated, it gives CASRTGLAGDTQYF.

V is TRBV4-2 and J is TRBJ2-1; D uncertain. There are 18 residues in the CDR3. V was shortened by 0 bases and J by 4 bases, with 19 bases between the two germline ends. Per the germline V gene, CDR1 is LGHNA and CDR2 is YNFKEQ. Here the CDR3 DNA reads TGTGCCAGCAGCCAAGACCCTGGTAGGTTCCCCCTTTACAATGAGCAGTTCTTC. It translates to CASSQDPGRFPLYNEQFF.

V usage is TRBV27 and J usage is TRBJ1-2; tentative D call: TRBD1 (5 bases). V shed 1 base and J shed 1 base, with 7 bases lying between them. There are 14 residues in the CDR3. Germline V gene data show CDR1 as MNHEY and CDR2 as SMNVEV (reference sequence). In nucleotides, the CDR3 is TGTGCCAGCAGTTTATTGGGGGGTAACTATGGCTACACCTTC. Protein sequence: CASSLLGGNYGYTF.

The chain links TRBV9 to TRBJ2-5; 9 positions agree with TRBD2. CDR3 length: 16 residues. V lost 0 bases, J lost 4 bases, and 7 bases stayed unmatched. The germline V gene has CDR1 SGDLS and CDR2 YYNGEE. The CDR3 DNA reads TGTGCCAGCAGCGTAGGGGCTAGCGGGGAATCAGAGACCCAGTACTTC. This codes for CASSVGASGESETQYF.

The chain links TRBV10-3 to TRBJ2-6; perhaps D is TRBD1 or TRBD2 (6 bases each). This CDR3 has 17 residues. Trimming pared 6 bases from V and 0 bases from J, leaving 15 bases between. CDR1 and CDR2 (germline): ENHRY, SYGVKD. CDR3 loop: CAIRGGSFSSGANVLTF. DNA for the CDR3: TGTGCCATCAGGGGGGGCAGTTTTAGCTCTGGGGCCAACGTCCTGACTTTC.

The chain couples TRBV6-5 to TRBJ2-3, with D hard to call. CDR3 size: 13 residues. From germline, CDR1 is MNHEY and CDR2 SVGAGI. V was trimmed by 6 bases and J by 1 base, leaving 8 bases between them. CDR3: CASRQMGTDTQYF. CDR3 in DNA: TGTGCCAGCAGGCAGATGGGCACAGATACGCAGTATTTT.

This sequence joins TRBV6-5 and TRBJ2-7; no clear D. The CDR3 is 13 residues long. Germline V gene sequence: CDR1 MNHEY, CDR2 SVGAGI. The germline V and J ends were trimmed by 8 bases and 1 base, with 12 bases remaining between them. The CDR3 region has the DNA TGTGCCAGCGGGAAAGGAGCATCCTACGAGCAGTACTTC. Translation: CASGKGASYEQYF.

The CDR3 region is CASSQVAGQGPYGYTF. CDR3 bases: TGCGCCAGCAGCCAAGTGGCGGGACAGGGGCCCTATGGCTACACCTTC. This chain connects TRBV4-1 to TRBJ1-2, with TRBD1 matching 10 bases. Per the germline V gene, CDR1 is MGHRA and CDR2 is YSYEKL. V shed 1 base and J 4 bases; nucleotides not matched to a gene: 6. This CDR3 region has 16 residues.

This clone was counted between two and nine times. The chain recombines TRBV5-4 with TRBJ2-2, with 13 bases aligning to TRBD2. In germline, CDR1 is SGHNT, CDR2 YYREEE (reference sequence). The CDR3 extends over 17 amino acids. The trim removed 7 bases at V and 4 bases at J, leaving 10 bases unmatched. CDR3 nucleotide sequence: TGTGCCAGCTGGGAGGGGACTAGCGGGGAGTCCACCGGGGAGCTGTTTTTT. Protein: CASWEGTSGESTGELFF. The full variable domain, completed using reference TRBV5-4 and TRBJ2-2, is ETGVTQSPTHLIKTRGQQVTLRCSSQSGHNTVSWYQQALGQGPQFIFQYYREEENGRGNFPPRFSGLQFPNYSSELNVNALELDDSALYLCASWEGTSGESTGELFFGEGSRLTVL.

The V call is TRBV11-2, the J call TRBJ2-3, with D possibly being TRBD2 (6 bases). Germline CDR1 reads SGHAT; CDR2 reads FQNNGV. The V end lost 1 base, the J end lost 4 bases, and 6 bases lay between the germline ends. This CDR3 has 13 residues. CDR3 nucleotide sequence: TGTGCCAGCAGCTTAGCGGGGGCAGATACGCAGTATTTT. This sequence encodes CASSLAGADTQYF.

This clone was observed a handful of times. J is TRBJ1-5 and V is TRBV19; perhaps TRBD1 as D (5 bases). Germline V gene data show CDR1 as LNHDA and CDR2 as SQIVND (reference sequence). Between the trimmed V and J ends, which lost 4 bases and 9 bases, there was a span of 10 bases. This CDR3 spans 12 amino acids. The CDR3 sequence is CASSRGIWPQHF. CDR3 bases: TGTGCCAGTAGTAGGGGGATATGGCCCCAGCATTTT.

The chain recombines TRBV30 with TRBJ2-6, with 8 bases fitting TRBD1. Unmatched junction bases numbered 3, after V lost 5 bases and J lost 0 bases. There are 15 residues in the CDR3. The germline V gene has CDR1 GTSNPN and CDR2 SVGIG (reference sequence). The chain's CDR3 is CAWDRGYSGANVLTF. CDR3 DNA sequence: TGTGCCTGGGACAGGGGCTACTCTGGGGCCAACGTCCTGACTTTC. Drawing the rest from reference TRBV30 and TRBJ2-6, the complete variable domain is SQTIHQWPATLVQPVGSPLSLECTVEGTSNPNLYWYRQAAGRGLQLLFYSVGIGQISSEVPQNLSASRPQDRQFILSSKKLLLSDSGFYLCAWDRGYSGANVLTFGAGSRLTVL.

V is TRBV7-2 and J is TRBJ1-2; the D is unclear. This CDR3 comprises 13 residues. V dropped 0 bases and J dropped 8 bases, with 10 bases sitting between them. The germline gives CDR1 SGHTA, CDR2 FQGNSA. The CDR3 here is CASSLARGNGYTF. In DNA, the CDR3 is TGTGCCAGCAGCTTAGCGCGAGGGAACGGCTACACCTTC.

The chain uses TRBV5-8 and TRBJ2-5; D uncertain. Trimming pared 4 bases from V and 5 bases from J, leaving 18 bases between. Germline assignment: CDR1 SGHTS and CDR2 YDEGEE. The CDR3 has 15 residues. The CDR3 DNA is TGTGCCAGCAGCCCCGTCCGACTGACGGAGGAGACCCAGTACTTC. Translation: CASSPVRLTEETQYF.

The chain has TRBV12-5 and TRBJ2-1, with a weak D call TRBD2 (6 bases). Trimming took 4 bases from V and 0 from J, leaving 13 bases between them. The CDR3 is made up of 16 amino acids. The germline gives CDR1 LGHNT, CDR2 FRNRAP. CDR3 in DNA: TGTGCTAGTGGTTATGGGGGGAGCGGCTCCTACAATGAGCAGTTCTTC. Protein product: CASGYGGSGSYNEQFF.

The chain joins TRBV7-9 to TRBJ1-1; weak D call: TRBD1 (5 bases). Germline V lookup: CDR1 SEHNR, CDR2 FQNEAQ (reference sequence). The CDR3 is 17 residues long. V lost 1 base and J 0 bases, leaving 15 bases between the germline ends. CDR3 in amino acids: CASSLEPGDRLNTEAFF. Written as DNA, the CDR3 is TGTGCCAGCAGCTTAGAGCCTGGAGACAGATTGAACACTGAAGCTTTCTTT. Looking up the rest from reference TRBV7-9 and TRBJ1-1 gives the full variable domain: DTGVSQNPRHKITKRGQNVTFRCDPISEHNRLYWYRQTLGQGPEFLTYFQNEAQLEKSRLLSDRFSAERPKGSFSTLEIQRTEQGDSAMYLCASSLEPGDRLNTEAFFGQGTRLTVV.

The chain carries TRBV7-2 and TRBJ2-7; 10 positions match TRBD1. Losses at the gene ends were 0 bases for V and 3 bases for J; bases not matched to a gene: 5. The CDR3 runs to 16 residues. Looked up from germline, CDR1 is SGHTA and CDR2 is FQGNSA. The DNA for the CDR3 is TGTGCCAGCAGCTTAGCCCCCGGGACAGGGGTCTACGAGCAGTACTTC. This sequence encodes CASSLAPGTGVYEQYF.

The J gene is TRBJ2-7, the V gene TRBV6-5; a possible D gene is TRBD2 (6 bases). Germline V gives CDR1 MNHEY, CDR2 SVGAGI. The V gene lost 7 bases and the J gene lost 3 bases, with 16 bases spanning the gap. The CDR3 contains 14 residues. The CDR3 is CASKEGATYYEQYF. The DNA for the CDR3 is TGTGCCAGCAAGGAGGGAGCGACTTACTACGAGCAGTACTTC.

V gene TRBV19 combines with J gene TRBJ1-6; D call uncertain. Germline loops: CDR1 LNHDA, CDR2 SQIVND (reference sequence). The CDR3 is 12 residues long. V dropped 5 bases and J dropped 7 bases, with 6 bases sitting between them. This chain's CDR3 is CASSEDNSPLHF. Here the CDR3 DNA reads TGTGCCAGTAGTGAGGACAATTCACCCCTCCACTTT.

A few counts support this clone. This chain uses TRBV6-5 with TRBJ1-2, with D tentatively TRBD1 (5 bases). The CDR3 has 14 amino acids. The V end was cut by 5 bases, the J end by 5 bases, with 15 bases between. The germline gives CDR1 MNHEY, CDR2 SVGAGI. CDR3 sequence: CASSSAGTVYGYTF. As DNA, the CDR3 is TGTGCCAGCAGTAGTGCCGGGACGGTATATGGCTACACCTTC.

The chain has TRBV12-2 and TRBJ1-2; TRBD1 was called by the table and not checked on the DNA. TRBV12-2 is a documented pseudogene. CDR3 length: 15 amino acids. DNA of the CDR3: TGTGCAAGTCGCCCTGAGGTGGGGACAGTCTATGGCTACACCTTC. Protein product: CASRPEVGTVYGYTF.

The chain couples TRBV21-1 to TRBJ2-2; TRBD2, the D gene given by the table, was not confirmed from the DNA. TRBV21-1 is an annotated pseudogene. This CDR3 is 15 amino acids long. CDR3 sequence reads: CASSTRFRNTGELFF. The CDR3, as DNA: TGTGCCAGCAGCACCCGTTTTAGGAACACCGGGGAGCTGTTTTTT.

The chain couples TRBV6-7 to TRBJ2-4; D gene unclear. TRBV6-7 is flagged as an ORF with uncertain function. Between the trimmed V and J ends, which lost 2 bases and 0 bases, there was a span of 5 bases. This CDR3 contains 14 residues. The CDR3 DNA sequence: TGTGCCAGCAGTTACAGGGTAGCCAAAAACATTCAGTACTTC. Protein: CASSYRVAKNIQYF.

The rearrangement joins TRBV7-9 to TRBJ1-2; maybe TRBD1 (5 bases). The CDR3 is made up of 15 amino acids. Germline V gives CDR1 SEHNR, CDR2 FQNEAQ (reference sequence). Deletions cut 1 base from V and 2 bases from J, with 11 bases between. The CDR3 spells CASSLVTGLNYGYTF. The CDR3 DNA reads TGTGCCAGCAGCTTAGTTACAGGCCTCAACTATGGCTACACCTTC.